Below, 15 T cell receptor beta chains from the same sample are listed, as sequenced in a study of blood T cell repertoires in COVID-19. Method: immunoSEQ multiplex PCR; TCRdb's copy keeps in-frame clones and lacks some. The sample lists 250,000 to 300,000 clones; about 86% were seen once. Sequenced material: peripheral blood. All receptors derive from a man older than 75 with acute or convalescent COVID-19.

This chain joins TRBV12-3 or TRBV12-4 and TRBJ1-1; D remains ambiguous. This CDR3 is built from 13 residues. The V end lost 2 bases, the J end lost 1 base, and 5 bases lay between the germline ends. The CDR3 DNA reads TGTGCCAGCAGTTTAATGAGGAACACTGAAGCTTTCTTT. Its translation: CASSLMRNTEAFF.

The CDR3 spells CASSWTGGNDEQYF. CDR3 DNA: TGCGCCAGCAGCTGGACAGGGGGCAATGACGAGCAGTACTTC. J is TRBJ2-7 and V is TRBV5-1; 11 nucleotides align to TRBD1. Germline-derived CDR1 and CDR2 are SGHRS and YFSETQ. Losses at the gene ends were 3 bases for V and 5 bases for J; bases not matched to a gene: 4. This CDR3 region has 14 residues.

The sample holds one count of this clone. The genes are TRBV5-5 and TRBJ2-7; D might be TRBD1 (6 bases). V was trimmed by 5 bases and J by 6 bases, leaving 15 bases between them. The germline V gene has CDR1 SGHKS and CDR2 YYEKEE (reference sequence). The CDR3 has 13 amino acids. CDR3 loop: CASRSGQGGEQYF. CDR3 nucleotides: TGTGCCAGCAGGTCGGGACAAGGGGGCGAGCAGTACTTC.

This chain connects TRBV18 to TRBJ1-3, with a tentative D call TRBD1 (5 bases). V lost 3 bases, J lost 8 bases, and 14 bases lay in between. CDR3 length equals 14 residues. Germline CDR1 KGHSH, CDR2 LQKENI. The CDR3 protein is CASSPVQGRDTIYF. CDR3 DNA: TGTGCCAGCTCACCTGTCCAGGGTCGTGACACCATATATTTT. Filled out from reference TRBV18 and TRBJ1-3, the complete variable domain reads NAGVMQNPRHLVRRRGQEARLRCSPMKGHSHVYWYRQLPEEGLKFMVYLQKENIIDESGMPKERFSAEFPKEGPSILRIQQVVRGDSAAYFCASSPVQGRDTIYFGEGSWLTVV.

The chain joins TRBV10-3 to TRBJ2-7, with 9 bases aligning to TRBD1. The CDR3 length is 12 residues. Per the germline V gene, CDR1 is ENHRY and CDR2 is SYGVKD. V was pared by 11 bases and J by 5 bases, with 7 bases of the junction left unmatched. Here the CDR3 DNA reads TGTGCCGTGGCAGGGGACAGGGACGAGCAGTACTTC. Translated, it gives CAVAGDRDEQYF.

The genes are TRBV7-8 and TRBJ2-5; D perhaps matches TRBD1 (5 bases). The germline V gene has CDR1 SGHVS and CDR2 FQNEAQ. V shed 2 bases and J shed 1 base, with 8 bases lying between them. CDR3 size: 14 residues. CDR3 region: CASSLSTVQETQYF. CDR3 DNA: TGTGCCAGCAGCTTATCGACAGTCCAAGAGACCCAGTACTTC.

V and J are TRBV9 and TRBJ2-7; 8 bases align to TRBD1. Trimming took 0 bases from V and 6 from J; bases not matched to a gene: 2. The germline CDR1 and CDR2 sequences are SGDLS and YYNGEE. The CDR3 contains 13 residues. The CDR3 sequence: CASSVGGQGEQYF. CDR3 nucleotide sequence: TGTGCCAGCAGCGTAGGAGGACAGGGCGAGCAGTACTTC.

This clone appeared a few times. This chain links TRBV9 with TRBJ1-2; 7 bases fit TRBD1. The CDR3 loop spans 15 amino acids. CDR1 is SGDLS and CDR2 is YYNGEE in the germline V gene. Losses at the gene ends were 0 bases for V and 4 bases for J; bases not matched to a gene: 6. Here the CDR3 reads CASSVGSTGRYGYTF. CDR3 nucleotides: TGTGCCAGCAGCGTAGGTTCGACAGGGCGCTATGGCTACACCTTC.

The V and J genes are TRBV28 and TRBJ1-3; no firm D call. This CDR3 has 16 residues. V shed 3 bases and J shed 1 base, with 13 bases lying between them. The germline gives CDR1 MDHEN, CDR2 SYDVKM. The CDR3 bases are TGTGCCAGCAGTTTGAGGTTACCCTTATCTGGAAACACCATATATTTT. It specifies CASSLRLPLSGNTIYF.

The J gene is TRBJ1-3, the V gene TRBV11-2, with unresolved D. CDR3 length equals 15 residues. Germline V CDR1 and CDR2: SGHAT, FQNNGV. Deletions cut 5 bases from V and 1 base from J, with 12 bases between. The CDR3 DNA is TGTGCCAGCAGCGCTCACGGGGAATCTGGAAACACCATATATTTT. This codes for CASSAHGESGNTIYF.

The gene calls are TRBV28 and TRBJ2-7; D perhaps matches TRBD2 (7 bases). V was pared by 3 bases and J by 4 bases, with 13 bases between. Germline CDR1 reads MDHEN; CDR2 reads SYDVKM. This CDR3 contains 14 residues. The CDR3 DNA sequence: TGTGCCAGCAGTTTGGGAGGGGGTCCTTACGAGCAGTACTTC. Amino acid sequence: CASSLGGGPYEQYF.

The rearrangement joins TRBV2 to TRBJ2-3; 15 bases align to TRBD2. This CDR3 has 15 amino acids. Per the germline V gene, CDR1 is SNHLY and CDR2 is FYNNEI. V shed 6 bases and J 6 bases; nucleotides not matched to a gene: 4. CDR3 protein: CASSRTSGGADTQYF. The CDR3 DNA reads as TGTGCCAGCAGCCGGACTAGCGGGGGGGCCGATACGCAGTATTTT.

A single count supports this clone. This chain joins TRBV29-1 and TRBJ2-3, with TRBD1 matching over 10 bases. CDR3 length: 15 amino acids. Unmatched junction bases numbered 7, after V lost 3 bases and J lost 4 bases. Germline V gene lookup returns CDR1 SQVTM and CDR2 ANQGSEA. The CDR3 nucleotides are TGCAGCGTTGACGGGCTGGACAGGGGGGCAGATACGCAGTATTTT. The encoded protein is CSVDGLDRGADTQYF.

V usage is TRBV21-1 and J usage is TRBJ2-2; the table's D call, TRBD2, was not checked against the DNA. TRBV21-1 is a documented pseudogene. This CDR3 is 16 amino acids long. DNA for the CDR3: TGTGCCAGCAGCAGAAGACTAGCGGAGAGCACCGGGGAGCTGTTTTTT. It yields the protein CASSRRLAESTGELFF.

This chain uses TRBV7-5 with TRBJ2-3; TRBD2, the D gene given by the table, was not confirmed from the DNA. TRBV7-5 is a pseudogene segment. The CDR3 contains 16 residues. CDR3 in amino acids: CVRSSSPAGTTDTQYF. CDR3 DNA sequence: TGTGTCAGAAGCTCCAGTCCAGCGGGGACCACAGATACGCAGTATTTT.